A single T cell receptor (beta chain) is shown here with its context. As yet, its antigen is unknown. Sequenced by immunoSEQ multiplex PCR; TCRdb stores in-frame clones only, minus some. The sample comprises 1,500 to 2,000 clones, 70% to 80% of which are singletons, and about 7.5% rests with the top ten. The data belong to a study of chemoradiotherapy in HPV16-positive cancers. Findings and caveats of the study: Candidate HPV-specific clones and E7-related TCR motifs grew in tumor during treatment. Better recurrence-free survival went with HPV-responsive T-cell expansion in HPV16-positive patients. The functional HPV-specific definition rests on just a couple of HPV16-positive patients.

Here the sequenced sample was tumor tissue, taken from a patient who underwent chemoradiotherapy. The receptor was isolated from a human donor with HPV-associated anogenital cancer.

The CDR3 reads CASSPDLTKNTGELFF. The CDR3 coding sequence is TGTGCCAGCAGCCCCGACTTGACTAAGAACACCGGGGAGCTGTTTTTT. V usage is TRBV7-8 and J usage is TRBJ2-2, with D possibly being TRBD2 (5 bases). With 5 bases removed from V and 1 base from J, the gap between germline ends came to 14 bases. Germline V lookup: CDR1 SGHVS, CDR2 FQNEAQ. This CDR3 is 16 amino acids long. Full variable domain (rest looked up from reference TRBV7-8 and TRBJ2-2): GAGVSQSPRYKVAKRGQDVALRCDPISGHVSLFWYQQALGQGPEFLTYFQNEAQLDKSGLPSDRFFAERPEGSVSTLKIQRTQQEDSAVYLCASSPDLTKNTGELFFGEGSRLTVL.